This T cell receptor (beta chain) comes out of a study of shared clonotypes between healthy human individuals (dated by TCRdb to 2018 to 2021). About the study as a whole: A few men and two women, aged 18 to 49 years, made up the cohort. For each donor, CD4 naive and CD4 memory were each given three plates, CD8 naive was given two plates, and CD8 memory was given one plate. Leukapheresis yielded between about 0.9 and 9 billion PBMCs per donor. To increase sequencing depth and limit assay-specific biases, TCR repertoire library preparation and sequencing were carried out by different laboratories using diverse techniques. Blood TCR repertoires of five healthy adults were deeply sequenced to estimate repertoire size and the extent of clonotype sharing between individuals.

CD8 naive samples consisted of CD45RO-negative cells that were positively selected for CCR7, yielding a CD45RA+CCR7+ population without TemRA cells. Donors were healthy HIV-negative adults with no recently reported acute infections or vaccinations. Every donor was a Caucasian adult residing in Nashville, Tennessee, USA. Blood was collected by leukapheresis, and PBMCs were isolated by Ficoll-Histopaque density gradient centrifugation and then cryopreserved in liquid nitrogen vapor phase. Analytical flow cytometry was used to check the purity and quantity of every magnetically sorted T cell population. Each sorted fraction had its genomic DNA isolated and then quantified by UV absorbance on a Nanodrop 2000c. The paper's findings and limits, for the study overall: Estimated clonotype richness was generally larger for naive than for memory subsets. Only blood was sampled, and tissue TCR repertoires likely differ from those in blood. When four donors were compared, the shared fraction of clonotypes was roughly 4.8% for naive CD4, about 4% for naive CD8, 2% to 2.5% for memory CD4, and roughly 0.43% for memory CD8. The small number of donors limited the genetic and exposure-history diversity represented. Based on pairwise subsampling, the degree of clonotype sharing among donors was expected to be affected by sequencing depth. Rarefaction of sorted-subset datasets indicated incomplete sequencing despite the large sequencing depth. Compared with non-shared clonotypes, the clonotypes found in all four sorted-subset donors had higher generation probabilities.

As for this clone: What antigen it recognizes has not been identified. The sample holds no much larger clone one base away, and base qualities are not on file.

Using the deep immunoSEQ assay, multiplex PCR amplified TCR CDR3 regions from genomic DNA. Genomic DNA extracted from each cell subset was distributed evenly over all wells of several immunoSEQ 96-well plates, and each plate served as one replicate. For sorted subsets, each replicate PCR was loaded with 150 to 250 ng genomic DNA, equivalent to about 30,000 T cell genomes. The purified libraries were quantified using a Qubit 3.0 fluorometer, sized with a Bioanalyzer 2100, and then quantified again using the KAPA Library Quantification kit. Each immunoSEQ 96-well plate was sequenced on its own single-read 150-cycle Illumina NextSeq 550 flow cell. In the original analysis: Because the immunoSEQ output held only junctional sequences and lacked quality scores, the filtering could not match the filtering applied to full-length reads. To assign V/J genes and CDR3, sequences were annotated against IMGT germline references using PyIR, a Python wrapper for IgBLAST v1.9. Any read was removed if the V/J assignment was weak (E-value above 1e-6), the CDR3 was missing, or the read contained stop codons, out-of-frame junctions, or ambiguous translated residues. V3J clonotypes were defined as sequences sharing the same inferred V gene, J gene, and CDR3 amino acid sequence. The percentage overlap between two repertoires was calculated by dividing the number of shared unique clonotypes by the size of the smaller repertoire. RTK rarefaction, the Chao1 estimator, and Recon v2.1 estimates of unobserved clonotypes were used to assess repertoire richness. For all TCRbeta clonotypes obtained by the gDNA method from a handful of donors, generation probabilities were computed with OLGA. TCRdb obtained this table from immuneACCESS and retained in-frame rearrangements with V and J assigned. These tables miss some clones; where compared with another copy, unresolved V genes account for less than half of the shortfall, and the remainder is unexplained. The V and J calls and the clone size are those of that table, but D and trimming were determined from the DNA. A total of around 1,900,000 clones appear in this sample, about 93% of them only once. The top ten hold about 1.6% of the sample.

CDR1 and CDR2 are read off the germline V gene (reference sequence) as SSHAT and FNYEAQ. V ends up 11 bases short and J 1 base short, with an unmatched junction base count of 16. The cysteine opens and the phenylalanine closes a CDR3 of 17 amino acids. CDR3 DNA is the only sequence kept; it has 51 bases, read in frame from the first base. The source of this sequence is a man in his late teens or twenties in good health. Some clones in this sample may be carry-over from other donors' samples. Recombination linked TRBV7-7 to TRBJ2-3; 9 central bases correspond to TRBD2. Sequencing input: naive CD8+ T cells from PBMCs. The cell subset or site label for this specimen denotes: CD45RA+CCR7+. The CDR3 in this case is CAFKPAGGGRGTDTQYF. At the DNA level, the sequence is TGTGCCTTCAAACCAGCGGGAGGTGGCAGGGGCACAGATACGCAGTATTTT.